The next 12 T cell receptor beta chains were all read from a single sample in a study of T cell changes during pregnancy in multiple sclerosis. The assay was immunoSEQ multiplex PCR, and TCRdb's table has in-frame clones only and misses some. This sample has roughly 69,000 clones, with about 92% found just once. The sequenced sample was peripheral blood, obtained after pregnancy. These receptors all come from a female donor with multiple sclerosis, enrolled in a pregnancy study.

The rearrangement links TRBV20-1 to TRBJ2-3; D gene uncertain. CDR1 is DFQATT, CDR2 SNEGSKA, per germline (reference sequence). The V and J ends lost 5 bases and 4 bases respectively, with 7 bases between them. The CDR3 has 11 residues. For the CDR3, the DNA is TGCAGTGCTTCTTTAGCAGATACGCAGTATTTT. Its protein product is CSASLADTQYF.

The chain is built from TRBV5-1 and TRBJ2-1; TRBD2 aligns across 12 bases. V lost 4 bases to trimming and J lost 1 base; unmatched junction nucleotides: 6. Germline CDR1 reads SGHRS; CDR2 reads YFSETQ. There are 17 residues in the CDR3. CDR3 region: CASSLELAGGSYNEQFF. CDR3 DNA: TGCGCCAGCAGCCTCGAACTAGCGGGAGGATCCTACAATGAGCAGTTCTTC.

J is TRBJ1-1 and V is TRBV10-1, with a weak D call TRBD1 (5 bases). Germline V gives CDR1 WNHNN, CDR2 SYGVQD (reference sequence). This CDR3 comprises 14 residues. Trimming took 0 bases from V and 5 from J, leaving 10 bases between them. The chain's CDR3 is CASSESGGVTEAFF. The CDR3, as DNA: TGCGCCAGCAGTGAGTCAGGAGGGGTGACTGAAGCTTTCTTT.

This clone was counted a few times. The CDR3 is CASGLVPRDSLPSYEQYF. CDR3 in DNA: TGTGCTAGTGGTTTGGTACCCCGGGACAGCCTACCATCCTACGAGCAGTACTTC. This chain uses TRBV12-5 with TRBJ2-7, with 7 bases aligning to TRBD1. Unmatched junction bases numbered 12, after V lost 0 bases and J lost 1 base. Germline V gene data show CDR1 as LGHNT and CDR2 as FRNRAP. The CDR3 loop spans 18 amino acids.

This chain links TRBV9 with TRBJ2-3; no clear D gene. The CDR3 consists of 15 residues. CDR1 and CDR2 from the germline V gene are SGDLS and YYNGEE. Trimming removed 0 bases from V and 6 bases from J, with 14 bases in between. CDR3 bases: TGTGCCAGCAGCGTAGGAGCAGGTTTCACGGATACGCAGTATTTT. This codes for CASSVGAGFTDTQYF.

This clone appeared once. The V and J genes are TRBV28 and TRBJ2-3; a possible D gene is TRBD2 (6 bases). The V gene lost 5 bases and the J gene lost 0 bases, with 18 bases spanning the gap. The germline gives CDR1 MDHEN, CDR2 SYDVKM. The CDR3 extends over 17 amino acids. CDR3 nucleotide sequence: TGTGCCAGCAGTGCGGGGACCGAACCCACTAGCACAGATACGCAGTATTTT. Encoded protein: CASSAGTEPTSTDTQYF.

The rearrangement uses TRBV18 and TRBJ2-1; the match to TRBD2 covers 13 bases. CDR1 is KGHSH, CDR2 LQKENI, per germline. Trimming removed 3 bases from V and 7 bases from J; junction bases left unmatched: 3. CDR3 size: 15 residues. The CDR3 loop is CASSPGTSGKNEQFF. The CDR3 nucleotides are TGTGCCAGCTCACCGGGGACTAGCGGGAAAAATGAGCAGTTCTTC.

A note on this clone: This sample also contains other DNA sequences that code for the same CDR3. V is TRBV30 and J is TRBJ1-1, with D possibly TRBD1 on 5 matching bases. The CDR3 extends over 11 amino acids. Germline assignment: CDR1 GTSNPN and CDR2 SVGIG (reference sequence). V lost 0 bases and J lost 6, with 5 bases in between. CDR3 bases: TGTGCCTGGAGTGTAGGGGCTGAAGCTTTCTTT. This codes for CAWSVGAEAFF.

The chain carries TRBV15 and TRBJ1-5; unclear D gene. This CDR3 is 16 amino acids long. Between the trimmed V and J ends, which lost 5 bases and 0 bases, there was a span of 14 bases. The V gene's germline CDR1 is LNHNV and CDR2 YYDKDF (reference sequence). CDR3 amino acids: CATSFLPGVSNQPQHF. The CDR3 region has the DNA TGTGCCACCAGCTTCCTACCCGGGGTTAGCAATCAGCCCCAGCATTTT.

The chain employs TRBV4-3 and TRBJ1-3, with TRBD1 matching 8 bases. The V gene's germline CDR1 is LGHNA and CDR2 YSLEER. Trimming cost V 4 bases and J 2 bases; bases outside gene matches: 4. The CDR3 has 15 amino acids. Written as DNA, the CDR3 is TGCGCCAGCAGCCCACGGACAGGGACTGGAAACACCATATATTTT. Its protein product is CASSPRTGTGNTIYF.

For the CDR3, the DNA is TGTGCCAGCAGCGTAGGCGACAGCACCTACGAGCAGTACTTC. As protein: CASSVGDSTYEQYF. The chain links TRBV9 to TRBJ2-7; the D gene is possibly TRBD1 (5 bases). With 0 bases removed from V and 2 bases from J, the gap between germline ends came to 9 bases. CDR1 is SGDLS and CDR2 is YYNGEE in the germline V gene. The CDR3 runs 14 residues.

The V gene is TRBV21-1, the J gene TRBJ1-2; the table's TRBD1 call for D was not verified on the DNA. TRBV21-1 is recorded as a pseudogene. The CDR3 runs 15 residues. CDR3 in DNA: TGTGCCAGCAGCGAAAGTCCAGGGGGCAACTATGGCTACACCTTC. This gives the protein CASSESPGGNYGYTF.